This T cell receptor (beta chain) was recovered during a study of response to subunit inactivated influenza vaccine. Regarding the study as a whole: Few additional T cells are recruited per seasonal influenza vaccination, authors suggested.

CDR3 size: 13 residues. Germline-derived CDR1 and CDR2 are SQVTM and ANQGSEA. Trimming cost V 6 bases and J 1 base; bases outside gene matches: 4. This clonotype occurred a few times. Antigen unknown. In TCRdb, the RT-PCR reads were re-called with MiXCR into one record per CDR3 protein. This table has hundreds of thousands of distinct CDR3 sequences, about 14% appearing once. The receptor comes from a man in his fifties who received an inactivated influenza vaccine. The specimen was PBMCs from blood, collected less than 15 days before vaccination. J is TRBJ1-2 and V is TRBV29-1; 8 positions agree with TRBD1. CDR3 nucleotides: TGCAGCGTAGCAGGGGGCCTTAACTATGGCTACACCTTC. This encodes CSVAGGLNYGYTF.